This TCR beta chain derives from a study of T cell responses to AZD1222 COVID-19 vaccine. Germline CDR1 and CDR2: SGHNT and YYREEE (reference sequence). Trimming took off 8 bases at V and 0 bases at J, with 13 bases between the two ends. The CDR3 runs to 14 residues. Generated by immunoSEQ multiplex PCR, the TCRdb table keeps only in-frame clones and is missing some. The sample lists some 150,000 clones, about nine tenths occurring once. On this clone: Its antigen is not known.

Study-level points and caveats: Repertoire sampling happened only post peak T cell response. Unmutated variant regions are reportedly the target of nearly half of TCRs that are spike-specific. White British ancestry dominated among donors, who included more females, and clonal diversity was possibly underestimated.

This chain connects TRBV5-4 to TRBJ2-3; tentative D call: TRBD2 (5 bases). This TCR was recovered from an adult in good health. The starting material was peripheral blood, obtained on day 0 of AZD1222 vaccination. CDR3 in DNA: TGTGCCAGTGCTCTAGCTGTAAGCACAGATACGCAGTATTTT. Its protein product is CASALAVSTDTQYF.